Listed here is a single T cell receptor beta chain. Its antigen is unidentified. The data derive from a study of cytomegalovirus exposure and HLA in healthy donors. The study ran its PCR with 60 Vbeta and 13 Jbeta primers. Some clones are missing from TCRdb's copy, which holds only in-frame ones; the method was immunoSEQ multiplex PCR. The listing contains 30,000 to 40,000 clones. The study's findings and limits: Cytomegalovirus-associated TCR beta chains were listed, numbering roughly 150. CMV serostatus alone was available as immune exposure information.

This CDR3 is built from 12 residues. V gave up 7 bases and J gave up 4 bases, with 7 bases separating them. CDR1 and CDR2 (germline): SNHLY, FYNNEI. The TCR originated in a man in his forties in good health and CMV-seropositive. V and J are TRBV2 and TRBJ1-4; no definite D call. Sequenced: PBMCs. This CDR3 is CASTPFNEKLFF. In DNA, the CDR3 is TGTGCCAGCACCCCCTTTAATGAAAAACTGTTTTTT.